One sample yielded the 32 T cell receptor beta chains listed below, sequenced in a study of CD8+ T cells in alopecia areata. In each case, RNA was isolated and then reverse transcribed into cDNA as the sequencing template. The repertoire was sequenced with immunoSEQ multiplex PCR; TCRdb's copy has only in-frame clones and lacks some. The sample lists about 200,000 clones; about 60% were seen once. The source material was CD4+ T cells sorted from blood, sampled at week 0. The source of these receptors is a human donor with alopecia areata.

The CDR3 protein is CASSEDLQRNTEAFF. CDR3 nucleotide sequence: TGCGCCAGCAGCGAGGACCTTCAAAGGAACACTGAAGCTTTCTTT. The J gene is TRBJ1-1, the V gene TRBV5-1; D call uncertain. This CDR3 has 15 amino acids. CDR1 SGHRS and CDR2 YFSETQ come from the germline V gene. V was pared by 4 bases and J by 1 base, with 14 bases between.

This clone was counted a single time. V usage is TRBV5-1 and J usage is TRBJ2-3; no firm D call. In germline, CDR1 is SGHRS, CDR2 YFSETQ. The CDR3 has 14 residues. Trimming took 4 bases from V and 2 from J, leaving 11 bases between them. The CDR3 sequence: CASSPSPPTDTQYF. The CDR3 DNA sequence: TGCGCCAGCAGCCCTTCGCCCCCCACAGATACGCAGTATTTT.

This clone was detected only a few times. The genes are TRBV30 and TRBJ2-1, with TRBD2 matching over 12 bases. In germline, CDR1 is GTSNPN, CDR2 SVGIG (reference sequence). The ends lost 3 bases at V and 9 bases at J; junction bases unmatched: 12. The CDR3 sequence is 16 residues long. The CDR3 bases are TGTGCCTGGAGAGTACGGGCTAGCGGGAGGGGTATTGAGCAGTTCTTC. Translation: CAWRVRASGRGIEQFF.

The chain employs TRBV5-8 and TRBJ2-2, with 7 bases that match TRBD1. The germline V gene encodes CDR1 SGHTS and CDR2 YDEGEE. The V gene end was trimmed by 7 bases and the J gene end by 4 bases; junction bases not matched to a gene: 13. This CDR3 contains 16 residues. The CDR3 loop is CASGRRQGRGTGELFF. The CDR3 region has the DNA TGTGCCAGCGGACGCAGACAGGGTAGGGGCACCGGGGAGCTGTTTTTT.

The chain recombines TRBV5-4 with TRBJ2-4; TRBD2 aligns across 11 bases. Looked up from germline, CDR1 is SGHNT and CDR2 is YYREEE (reference sequence). J gave up 0 bases and V 2 bases, and 7 bases lay outside the gene matches. CDR3 length: 18 residues. In DNA form, the CDR3 reads TGTGCCAGCAGCTTTAGACTAGCGGGGCTTCTAGCCAAAAACATTCAGTACTTC. Translation gives CASSFRLAGLLAKNIQYF.

This sequence joins TRBV29-1 and TRBJ2-3, with 8 bases fitting TRBD1. The CDR3 extends over 14 amino acids. V lost 6 bases to trimming and J lost 4 bases; unmatched junction nucleotides: 9. Germline CDR1 SQVTM, CDR2 ANQGSEA. The CDR3 DNA is TGCAGCGTGGAAAGGACAGGGACGTCAGATACGCAGTATTTT. Translated, it gives CSVERTGTSDTQYF.

The chain combines TRBV7-9 with TRBJ2-6, with 10 nucleotides matching TRBD2. Germline CDR1 reads SEHNR; CDR2 reads FQNEAQ (reference sequence). Unmatched junction bases numbered 11, after V lost 6 bases and J lost 3 bases. The CDR3 is made up of 18 amino acids. The CDR3 region is CASRDPSGRRGGANVLTF. CDR3 coding DNA: TGTGCCAGCAGAGATCCTAGCGGGAGACGAGGTGGGGCCAACGTCCTGACTTTC. Full variable domain (rest looked up from reference TRBV7-9 and TRBJ2-6): DTGVSQNPRHKITKRGQNVTFRCDPISEHNRLYWYRQTLGQGPEFLTYFQNEAQLEKSRLLSDRFSAERPKGSFSTLEIQRTEQGDSAMYLCASRDPSGRRGGANVLTFGAGSRLTVL.

CDR3 sequence (DNA): TGTGCCAGCAGCCAACACAGCACAGATACGCAGTATTTT. Translated: CASSQHSTDTQYF. J is TRBJ2-3 and V is TRBV4-2; D is unclear. Germline V gene data show CDR1 as LGHNA and CDR2 as YNFKEQ. The CDR3 is 13 amino acids. V lost 2 bases to trimming and J lost 0 bases, with 3 bases between them.

V is TRBV4-1 and J is TRBJ2-7, with D unclear. This CDR3 region has 15 residues. Germline V gene sequence: CDR1 MGHRA, CDR2 YSYEKL. V shed 1 base and J shed 4 bases, with 14 bases lying between them. CDR3 residues: CASSQVRAAVYEQYF. The CDR3 region has the DNA TGCGCCAGCAGCCAAGTAAGGGCTGCAGTTTACGAGCAGTACTTC.

This clone appeared a few times. The J gene is TRBJ2-7, the V gene TRBV13, with TRBD2 as a possible D gene (5 bases). This CDR3 region has 17 residues. Germline V lookup: CDR1 PRHDT, CDR2 FYEKMQ (reference sequence). V shed 4 bases and J shed 3 bases, with 22 bases lying between them. Here the CDR3 DNA reads TGTGCCAGCAGCTCCCGACGGTTGGAGGATAAAGGCTACGAGCAGTACTTC. Amino acids: CASSSRRLEDKGYEQYF.

V gene TRBV18 combines with J gene TRBJ1-5; D call uncertain. This CDR3 is 15 amino acids long. The ends were cut back, 3 bases at V and 3 bases at J, with 12 bases in the middle. Germline CDR1 KGHSH, CDR2 LQKENI. CDR3 coding DNA: TGTGCCAGCTCACCCGGGTTGAGGGACAATCAGCCCCAGCATTTT. This codes for CASSPGLRDNQPQHF.

The chain uses TRBV11-3 and TRBJ1-1; D is perhaps TRBD1 (6 bases). This CDR3 has 14 residues. Trimming removed 1 base from V and 6 bases from J, with 12 bases in between. Germline CDR1 is SGHNT and CDR2 is YENEEA. CDR3 coding DNA: TGTGCCAGCAGCTTAGTTTCAGGGGCGGCTGAAGCTTTCTTT. It is translated as CASSLVSGAAEAFF.

The J gene is TRBJ2-4, the V gene TRBV29-1; D gene uncertain. Germline lookup yields CDR1 SQVTM and CDR2 ANQGSEA. V lost 7 bases and J 5 bases, leaving 15 bases between the germline ends. The CDR3 is made up of 13 amino acids. CDR3 in amino acids: CSAAGRRENIQYF. The CDR3 DNA reads as TGCAGCGCCGCCGGACGAAGGGAAAACATTCAGTACTTC.

J is TRBJ2-5 and V is TRBV25-1, with 7 positions matching TRBD2. Germline V CDR1 and CDR2: MGHDK, SYGVNS. The CDR3 is 15 residues long. V gave up 10 bases and J gave up 5 bases; unmatched junction bases: 16. CDR3 nucleotides: TGTGCCACCCCAATGGGGAGGGCCTACGGTGAGACCCAGTACTTC. Its protein is CATPMGRAYGETQYF.

The rearrangement uses TRBV4-1 and TRBJ2-2; 8 bases are a match to TRBD1. The junction had 12 bases not matched to a gene; V was cut back by 4 bases and J by 5 bases. The CDR3 spans 17 residues. Germline CDR1 and CDR2: MGHRA and YSYEKL. In nucleotides, the CDR3 is TGCGCCAGCAGCCTCAAATCCGGACAGGGTAGGACCGGGGAGCTGTTTTTT. It translates to CASSLKSGQGRTGELFF.

V usage is TRBV20-1 and J usage is TRBJ2-1, with no clear D. Deletions cut 3 bases from V and 4 bases from J, with 4 bases between. Germline CDR1 reads DFQATT; CDR2 reads SNEGSKA (reference sequence). CDR3 size: 11 residues. DNA of the CDR3: TGCAGTGCTAGGGAGTACAATGAGCAGTTCTTC. Amino acids: CSAREYNEQFF.

The chain uses TRBV5-1 and TRBJ1-1, with unresolved D. CDR3 length: 11 amino acids. Germline V gene data show CDR1 as SGHRS and CDR2 as YFSETQ. V was pared by 0 bases and J by 8 bases, with 5 bases between. CDR3 region: CASSLGLEAFF. CDR3 nucleotides: TGCGCCAGCAGCTTGGGGTTGGAAGCTTTCTTT.

V usage is TRBV30 and J usage is TRBJ2-6; 10 nucleotides line up with TRBD1. After removal of 6 bases from V and 2 bases from J, the junction contained 1 base not matched to a gene. Germline V lookup: CDR1 GTSNPN, CDR2 SVGIG (reference sequence). The CDR3 extends over 14 amino acids. CDR3 loop: CACGQGAGANVLTF. The CDR3 nucleotides read TGTGCCTGCGGACAGGGGGCTGGGGCCAACGTCCTGACTTTC.

The genes are TRBV7-8 and TRBJ2-3; D is ambiguous. The CDR3 spans 12 residues. Germline V gene sequence: CDR1 SGHVS, CDR2 FQNEAQ. V lost 4 bases and J 8 bases, leaving 10 bases between the germline ends. The CDR3 DNA reads as TGTGCCAGCAGCTCGGACCGAGGTACGCAGTATTTT. It is translated as CASSSDRGTQYF.

This clone appeared a few times. The chain uses TRBV6-6 and TRBJ2-7, with TRBD1 identical over 11 bases. CDR3 length equals 14 residues. CDR1 and CDR2 from the germline V gene are MNHNY and SVGAGI (reference sequence). J gave up 3 bases and V 8 bases, and 6 bases lay outside the gene matches. The DNA of the CDR3 is TGTGCCAGCGGGACCGGGACAGGGGGCTACGAGCAGTACTTC. Amino acid sequence: CASGTGTGGYEQYF.

Notes on this clone: Given a much more abundant clone one base away, this may be a read error. J is TRBJ2-5 and V is TRBV4-2; 9 bases line up with TRBD2. Germline V CDR1 and CDR2: LGHNA, YNFKEQ. This CDR3 is 15 amino acids long. With V trimmed by 4 bases and J by 1 base, 4 bases remained unmatched. Written as DNA, the CDR3 is TGTGCCAGCAGCCCCCATAGCGGGGGCCAAGAGACCCAGTACTTC. It translates to CASSPHSGGQETQYF.

The chain recombines TRBV5-1 with TRBJ2-3; D ambiguous. Trimming shortened V by 2 bases and J by 3 bases, and 13 bases separated the two germline ends. Germline lookup yields CDR1 SGHRS and CDR2 YFSETQ. The CDR3 totals 15 residues. For the CDR3, the DNA is TGCGCCAGCAGCTTTATGGGTTTTAGTACAGATACGCAGTATTTT. Translated: CASSFMGFSTDTQYF.

This chain uses TRBV9 with TRBJ2-3; D unclear. Trimming took off 3 bases at V and 3 bases at J, with 11 bases between the two ends. This CDR3 has 14 amino acids. Germline CDR1 and CDR2: SGDLS and YYNGEE. The CDR3 nucleotides read TGTGCCAGCAGCGCCCAGACGAGGACAGATACGCAGTATTTT. Its protein is CASSAQTRTDTQYF.

Turning to this clone: Other DNA sequences within the sample encode an identical CDR3. This chain links TRBV18 with TRBJ2-5; D remains unclear. Trimming took off 3 bases at V and 5 bases at J, with 4 bases between the two ends. The CDR3 has 11 residues. Looked up from germline, CDR1 is KGHSH and CDR2 is LQKENI. CDR3 in amino acids: CASSPKETQYF. CDR3 coding DNA: TGTGCCAGCTCACCGAAGGAGACCCAGTACTTC.

The chain is built from TRBV7-9 and TRBJ1-2; D unresolved. The ends were cut back, 0 bases at V and 8 bases at J, with 4 bases in the middle. CDR1 and CDR2 (germline): SEHNR, FQNEAQ (reference sequence). The CDR3 has 11 amino acids. CDR3 residues: CASSLAQGYTF. The CDR3 coding sequence is TGTGCCAGCAGCTTAGCCCAGGGCTACACCTTC. The full variable domain, in which reference TRBV7-9 and TRBJ1-2 provide the parts outside the CDR3, is DTGVSQNPRHKITKRGQNVTFRCDPISEHNRLYWYRQTLGQGPEFLTYFQNEAQLEKSRLLSDRFSAERPKGSFSTLEIQRTEQGDSAMYLCASSLAQGYTFGSGTRLTVV.

This chain joins TRBV7-3 and TRBJ2-7, with D hard to call. The V gene's germline CDR1 is SGHTA and CDR2 FQGTGA. This CDR3 is built from 13 residues. The V and J ends lost 2 bases and 7 bases respectively, with 12 bases between them. The chain's CDR3 is CASSLLQTGEQYF. Here the CDR3 DNA reads TGTGCCAGCAGCTTACTTCAGACCGGGGAGCAGTACTTC.

This chain links TRBV19 with TRBJ1-1; no clear D gene. CDR1 and CDR2 from the germline V gene are LNHDA and SQIVND (reference sequence). This CDR3 comprises 12 residues. Between the trimmed V and J ends, which lost 4 bases and 1 base, there was a span of 4 bases. CDR3 amino acids: CASSRSNTEAFF. DNA for the CDR3: TGTGCCAGTAGTAGGTCGAACACTGAAGCTTTCTTT.

This clone was counted a few times. CDR3 in DNA: TGCAGCGTTGTTAGAGTCCAGAACACTGAAGCTTTCTTT. This sequence encodes CSVVRVQNTEAFF. This chain connects TRBV29-1 to TRBJ1-1; D is unresolved. Germline values: CDR1 SQVTM, CDR2 ANQGSEA. V lost 4 bases and J 1 base, leaving 10 bases between the germline ends. The CDR3 extends over 13 amino acids.

The chain couples TRBV6-5 to TRBJ2-1, with D possibly matching TRBD2 (5 bases). Germline CDR1 MNHEY, CDR2 SVGAGI. The V gene lost 0 bases and the J gene lost 6 bases, with 15 bases spanning the gap. CDR3 length: 16 amino acids. The CDR3 nucleotides read TGTGCCAGCAGTTACTCGTCGGGGTACGAGGCCAATGAGCAGTTCTTC. Translating it yields CASSYSSGYEANEQFF.

This sequence joins TRBV5-1 and TRBJ2-7; D remains ambiguous. This CDR3 spans 12 amino acids. Germline V gene data show CDR1 as SGHRS and CDR2 as YFSETQ. V lost 4 bases and J lost 4, with 9 bases in between. The CDR3 spells CASSQVGYEQYF. CDR3 nucleotides: TGCGCCAGCAGCCAGGTCGGATACGAGCAGTACTTC.

The V call is TRBV15, the J call TRBJ2-7; tentative D call: TRBD2 (6 bases). This CDR3 has 14 residues. V was clipped by 4 bases and J by 3 bases, with 13 bases between them. Germline V gives CDR1 LNHNV, CDR2 YYDKDF (reference sequence). The CDR3 is CATSKGDSVYEQYF. Written as DNA, the CDR3 is TGTGCCACCAGCAAAGGGGACTCCGTCTACGAGCAGTACTTC. Based on the CDR3 plus reference TRBV15 and TRBJ2-7, the full variable domain is DAMVIQNPRYQVTQFGKPVTLSCSQTLNHNVMYWYQQKSSQAPKLLFHYYDKDFNNEADTPDNFQSRRPNTSFCFLDIRSPGLGDTAMYLCATSKGDSVYEQYFGPGTRLTVT.

This clone was seen ten or more times. The chain uses TRBV6-1 and TRBJ2-7; the D is unclear. The CDR3 is made up of 12 amino acids. Per germline, CDR1 MNHNS and CDR2 SASEGT. Trimming took off 7 bases at V and 7 bases at J, with 14 bases between the two ends. The CDR3 nucleotides read TGTGCCAGCAACGCTGCTCTAGGTGAGCAGTACTTC. It translates to CASNAALGEQYF.